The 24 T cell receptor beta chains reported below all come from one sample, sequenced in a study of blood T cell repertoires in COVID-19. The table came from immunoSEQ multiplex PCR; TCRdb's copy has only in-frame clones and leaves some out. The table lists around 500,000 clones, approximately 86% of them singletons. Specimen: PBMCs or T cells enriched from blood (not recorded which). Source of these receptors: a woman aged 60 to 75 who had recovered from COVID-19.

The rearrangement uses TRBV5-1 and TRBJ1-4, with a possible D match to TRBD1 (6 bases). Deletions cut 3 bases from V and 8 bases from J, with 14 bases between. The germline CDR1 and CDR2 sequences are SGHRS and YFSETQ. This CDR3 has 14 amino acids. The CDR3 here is CASSSAGVGEKLFF. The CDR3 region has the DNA TGCGCCAGCAGCTCCGCAGGGGTCGGCGAAAAACTGTTTTTT.

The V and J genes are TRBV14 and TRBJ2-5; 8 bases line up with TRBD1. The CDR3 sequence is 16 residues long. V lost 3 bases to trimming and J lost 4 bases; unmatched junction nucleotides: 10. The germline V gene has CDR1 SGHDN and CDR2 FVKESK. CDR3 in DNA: TGTGCCAGCAGCCAGCTCGGACAGGGTGGACGAGAGACCCAGTACTTC. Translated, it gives CASSQLGQGGRETQYF.

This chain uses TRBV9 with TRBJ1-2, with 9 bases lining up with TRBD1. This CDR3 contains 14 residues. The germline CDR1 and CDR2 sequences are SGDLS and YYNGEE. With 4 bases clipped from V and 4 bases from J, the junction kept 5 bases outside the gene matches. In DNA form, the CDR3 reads TGTGCCAGCAGCAAACAGGGGGCCGGCTATGGCTACACCTTC. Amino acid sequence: CASSKQGAGYGYTF.

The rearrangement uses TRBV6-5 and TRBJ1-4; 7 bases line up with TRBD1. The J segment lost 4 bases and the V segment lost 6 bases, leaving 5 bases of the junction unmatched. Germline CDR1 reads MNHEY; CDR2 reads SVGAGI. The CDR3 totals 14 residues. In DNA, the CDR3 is TGTGCCAGCAGCTTGACAGGGTTTAATGAAAAACTGTTTTTT. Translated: CASSLTGFNEKLFF.

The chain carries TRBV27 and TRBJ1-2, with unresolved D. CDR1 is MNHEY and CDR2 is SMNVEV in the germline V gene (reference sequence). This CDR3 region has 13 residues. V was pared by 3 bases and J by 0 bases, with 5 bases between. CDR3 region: CASSFLANYGYTF. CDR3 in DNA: TGTGCCAGCAGTTTTCTAGCTAACTATGGCTACACCTTC.

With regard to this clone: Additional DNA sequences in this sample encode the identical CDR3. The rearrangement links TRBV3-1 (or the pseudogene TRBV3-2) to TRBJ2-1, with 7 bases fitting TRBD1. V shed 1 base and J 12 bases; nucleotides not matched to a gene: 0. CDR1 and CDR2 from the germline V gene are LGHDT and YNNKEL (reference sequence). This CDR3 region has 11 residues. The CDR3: CASSQGQGQFF. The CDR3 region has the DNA TGTGCCAGCAGCCAAGGACAGGGGCAGTTCTTC.

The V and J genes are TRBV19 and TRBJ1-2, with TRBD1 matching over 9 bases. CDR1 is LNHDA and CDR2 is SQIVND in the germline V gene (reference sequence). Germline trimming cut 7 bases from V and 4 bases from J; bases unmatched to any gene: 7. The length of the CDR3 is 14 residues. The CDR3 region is CASTGTGSRYGYTF. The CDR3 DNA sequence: TGTGCCAGTACCGGGACAGGGAGTCGCTATGGCTACACCTTC.

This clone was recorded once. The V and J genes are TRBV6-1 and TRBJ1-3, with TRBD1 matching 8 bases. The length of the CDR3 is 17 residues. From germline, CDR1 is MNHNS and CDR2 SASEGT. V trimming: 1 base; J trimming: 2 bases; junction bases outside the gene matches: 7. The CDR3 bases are TGTGCCAGCAGTGAAGTAACAGGGGGTTGGACTGGAAACACCATATATTTT. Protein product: CASSEVTGGWTGNTIYF.

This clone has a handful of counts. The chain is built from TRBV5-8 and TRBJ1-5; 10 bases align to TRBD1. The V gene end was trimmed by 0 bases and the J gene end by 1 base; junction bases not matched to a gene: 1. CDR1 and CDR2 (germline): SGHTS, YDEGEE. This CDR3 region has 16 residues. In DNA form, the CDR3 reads TGTGCCAGCAGCTTGGGGGACAGGGGAAGCAATCAGCCCCAGCATTTT. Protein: CASSLGDRGSNQPQHF. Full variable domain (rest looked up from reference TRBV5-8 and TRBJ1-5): EAGVTQSPTHLIKTRGQQATLRCSPISGHTSVYWYQQALGLGLQFLLWYDEGEERNRGNFPPRFSGRQFPNYSSELNVNALELEDSALYLCASSLGDRGSNQPQHFGDGTRLSIL.

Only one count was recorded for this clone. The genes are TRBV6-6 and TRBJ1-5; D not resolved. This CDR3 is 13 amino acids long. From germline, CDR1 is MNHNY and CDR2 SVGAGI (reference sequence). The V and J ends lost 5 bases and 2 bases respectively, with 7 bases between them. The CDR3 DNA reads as TGTGCCAGCAGTCTAGTACGCAATCAGCCCCAGCATTTT. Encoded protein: CASSLVRNQPQHF.

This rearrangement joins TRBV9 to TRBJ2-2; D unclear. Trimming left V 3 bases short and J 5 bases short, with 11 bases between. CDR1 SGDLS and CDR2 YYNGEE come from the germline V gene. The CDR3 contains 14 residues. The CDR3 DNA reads TGTGCCAGCAGCGGTCAACTGGTTACCGGGGAGCTGTTTTTT. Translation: CASSGQLVTGELFF. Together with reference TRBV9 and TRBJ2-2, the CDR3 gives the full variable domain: DSGVTQTPKHLITATGQRVTLRCSPRSGDLSVYWYQQSLDQGLQFLIQYYNGEERAKGNILERFSAQQFPDLHSELNLSSLELGDSALYFCASSGQLVTGELFFGEGSRLTVL.

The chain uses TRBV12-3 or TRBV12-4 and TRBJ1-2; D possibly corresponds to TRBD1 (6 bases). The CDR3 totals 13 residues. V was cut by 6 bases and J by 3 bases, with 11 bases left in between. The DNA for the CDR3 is TGTGCCAGCAGGCGGACAGTCCACTATGGCTACACCTTC. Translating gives CASRRTVHYGYTF.

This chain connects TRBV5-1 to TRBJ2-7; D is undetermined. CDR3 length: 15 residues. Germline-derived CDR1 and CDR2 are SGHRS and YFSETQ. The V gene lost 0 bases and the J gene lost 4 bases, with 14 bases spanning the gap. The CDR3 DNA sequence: TGCGCCAGCAGCTTGGGCTCTGAACCTATTTACGAGCAGTACGTC. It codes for CASSLGSEPIYEQYV.

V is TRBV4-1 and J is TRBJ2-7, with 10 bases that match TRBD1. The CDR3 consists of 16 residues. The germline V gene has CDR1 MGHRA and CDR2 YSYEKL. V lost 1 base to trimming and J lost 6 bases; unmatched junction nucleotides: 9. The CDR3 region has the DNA TGCGCCAGCAGCCAAGGGGGGACAGGGGATGTTCGCGAGCAGTACTTC. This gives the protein CASSQGGTGDVREQYF.

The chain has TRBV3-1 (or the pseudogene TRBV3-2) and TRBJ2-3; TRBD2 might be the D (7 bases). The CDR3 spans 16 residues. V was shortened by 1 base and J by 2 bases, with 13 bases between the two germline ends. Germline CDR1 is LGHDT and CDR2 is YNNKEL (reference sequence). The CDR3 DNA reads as TGTGCCAGCAGCCAAGGGGGGGGGACATACACAGATACGCAGTATTTT. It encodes CASSQGGGTYTDTQYF.

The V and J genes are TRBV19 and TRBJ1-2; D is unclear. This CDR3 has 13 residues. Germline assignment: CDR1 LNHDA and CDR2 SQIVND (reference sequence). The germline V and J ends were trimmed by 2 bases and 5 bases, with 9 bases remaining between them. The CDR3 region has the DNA TGTGCCAGTAGTATAAACGCCGGGTATGGCTACACCTTC. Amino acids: CASSINAGYGYTF.

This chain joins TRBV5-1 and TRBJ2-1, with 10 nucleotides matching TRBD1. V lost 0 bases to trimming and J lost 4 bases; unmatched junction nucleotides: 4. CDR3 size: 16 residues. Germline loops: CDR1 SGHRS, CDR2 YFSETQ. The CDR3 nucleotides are TGCGCCAGCAGCTTGGACGGACAGGGGGAATACAATGAGCAGTTCTTC. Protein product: CASSLDGQGEYNEQFF.

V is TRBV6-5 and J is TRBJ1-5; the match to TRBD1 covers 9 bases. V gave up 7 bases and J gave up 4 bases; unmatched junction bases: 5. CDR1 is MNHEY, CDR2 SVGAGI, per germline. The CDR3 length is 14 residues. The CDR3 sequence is CASTPGQGNQPQHF. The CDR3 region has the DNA TGTGCCAGCACTCCCGGACAGGGGAATCAGCCCCAGCATTTT.

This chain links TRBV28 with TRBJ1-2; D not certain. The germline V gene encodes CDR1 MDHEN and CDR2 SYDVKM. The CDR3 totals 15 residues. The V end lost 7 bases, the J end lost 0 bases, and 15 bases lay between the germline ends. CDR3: CASTTPVPANYGYTF. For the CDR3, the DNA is TGTGCCAGCACCACCCCAGTCCCAGCTAACTATGGCTACACCTTC.

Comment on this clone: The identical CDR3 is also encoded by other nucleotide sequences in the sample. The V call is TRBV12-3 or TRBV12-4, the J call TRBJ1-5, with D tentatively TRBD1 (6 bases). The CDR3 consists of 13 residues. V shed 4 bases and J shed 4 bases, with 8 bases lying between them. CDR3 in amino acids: CASSSQGNQPQHF. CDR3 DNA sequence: TGTGCCAGCAGTTCACAGGGAAATCAGCCCCAGCATTTT.

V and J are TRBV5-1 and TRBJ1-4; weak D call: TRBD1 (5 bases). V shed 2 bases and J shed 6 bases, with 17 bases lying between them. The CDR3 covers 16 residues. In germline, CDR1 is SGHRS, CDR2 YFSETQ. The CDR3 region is CASSFNGPPGDEKLFF. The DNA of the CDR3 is TGCGCCAGCAGCTTTAACGGGCCTCCGGGGGATGAAAAACTGTTTTTT.

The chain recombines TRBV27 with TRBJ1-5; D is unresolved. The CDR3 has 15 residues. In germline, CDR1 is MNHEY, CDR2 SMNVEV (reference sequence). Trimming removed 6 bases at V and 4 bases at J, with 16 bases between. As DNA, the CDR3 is TGTGCCAGCAGGCCCCTCGGGGTATCAAATCAGCCCCAGCATTTT. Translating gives CASRPLGVSNQPQHF.

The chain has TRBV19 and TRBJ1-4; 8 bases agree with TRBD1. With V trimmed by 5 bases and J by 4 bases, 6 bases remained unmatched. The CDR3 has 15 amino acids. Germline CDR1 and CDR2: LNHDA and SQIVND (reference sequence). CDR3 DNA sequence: TGTGCCAGTAGTCCGACAGGGGACCTTAATGAAAAACTGTTTTTT. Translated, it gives CASSPTGDLNEKLFF.

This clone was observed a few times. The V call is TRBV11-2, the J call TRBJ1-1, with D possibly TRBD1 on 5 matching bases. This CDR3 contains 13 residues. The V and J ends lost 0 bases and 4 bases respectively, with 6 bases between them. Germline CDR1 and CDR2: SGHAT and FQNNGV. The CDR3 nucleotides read TGTGCCAGCAGCTTAGACGGGGGCACTGAAGCTTTCTTT. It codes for CASSLDGGTEAFF.